The rows below give T cell receptor beta chains drawn from one sample of a study of T cells of healthy individuals. MiXCR was run by TCRdb on the 5' RACE reads, yielding one entry per CDR3 protein. The sample consists of 75,000 to 95,000 distinct CDR3 sequences, 4% to 5.5% of them appearing once. These receptors were taken from a female donor in good health. Each CDR3 is given with its conserved first and last residue. The D gene is left open where the match is weak. Only part of the rows carry a size: once, few, many, or a class if the clone is expanded.

>TRBV13|TRBJ2-5|.|many
TGTGCCAGCAGCTTAGGGCTTGAGGCCCAAGAGACCCAGTACTTC
CASSLGLEAQETQYF
>TRBV11-2|TRBJ2-7|.|few
TGTGCCAGCAGCTTAGTAGCTGAGCAGTACTTC
CASSLVAEQYF
>TRBV6-5|TRBJ2-1|TRBD2|many
TGTGCCAGCAGTTACTCGCTCTTGGCGGGAGGCCCCAATGAGCAGTTCTTC
CASSYSLLAGGPNEQFF
>TRBV28|TRBJ1-5|TRBD1|many
TGTGCCAGCAGTCCTATAGACAGGGGAAGGGGTCAGCCCCAGCATTTT
CASSPIDRGRGQPQHF
>TRBV20-1|TRBJ1-5|.|.
TGCAGTGCCGAGGTGGGGGGCGGCCAGCCCCAGCATTTT
CSAEVGGGQPQHF
>TRBV30|TRBJ2-2|.|few
TGTGCCTGGAGTAGGGACACGCCTTCGTTTAGCACCGGGGAGCTGTTTTTT
CAWSRDTPSFSTGELFF
>TRBV28|TRBJ2-1|.|few
TGTGCCAGCAGCCTAGCCCACAATGAGCAGTTCTTC
CASSLAHNEQFF
>TRBV6-2/TRBV6-3|TRBJ1-3|.|.
TGTGCCAGCAGTCTCCCGGACGCAGGAAACACCATATATTTT
CASSLPDAGNTIYF
>TRBV7-3|TRBJ2-6|.|many
TGTGCCAGCAGCTTAACTCCCGGACTGGCCGGGGCCAACGTCCTGACTTTC
CASSLTPGLAGANVLTF
>TRBV9|TRBJ1-5|.|few
TGTGCCAGCAGCGTGTACTTGGGTAATCAGCCCCAGCATTTT
CASSVYLGNQPQHF
>TRBV4-1|TRBJ1-1|.|many
TGCGCCAGCAGCCCCCAAGAATCGGGGGGAGCTTTCTTT
CASSPQESGGAFF
>TRBV18|TRBJ1-4|.|many
TGTGCCAGCTCACCAAATGGCGCAGGGCTCCGTGAAAAACTGTTTTTT
CASSPNGAGLREKLFF
>TRBV29-1|TRBJ1-1|TRBD1|many
TGCAGCGCCGGACAGGGGGAGGCCGAAGCTTTCTTT
CSAGQGEAEAFF
>TRBV2|TRBJ2-1|.|.
TGTGCCAGCAGAGGACTCGAGCAGTTCTTC
CASRGLEQFF
>TRBV12-3/TRBV12-4|TRBJ1-1|.|many
TGTGCCAGCCGTCCCCCCCCCGGGGGGCAGGTTGCCGGGAGTACTGAAGCTTTCTTT
CASRPPPGGQVAGSTEAFF
>TRBV7-2|TRBJ2-1|.|.
TGTGCCAGCAGCCTCTACGGGACTCCCTCCTCCTACAATGAGCAGTTCTTC
CASSLYGTPSSYNEQFF
>TRBV3-1|TRBJ2-2|.|many
TGTGCCAGCAGCCCACTCGGCGGAAGGGGGGGAAGGACCGGGGAGCTGTTTTTT
CASSPLGGRGGRTGELFF
>TRBV28|TRBJ2-2|.|many
TGTGCCAGCAGTCCAGGAGGGGGAAACACCGGGGAGCTGTTTTTT
CASSPGGGNTGELFF
>TRBV7-8|TRBJ1-1|.|many
TGTGCCAGCAGCTTAGAGGCAAGCTGGTTTACTGAAGCTTTCTTT
CASSLEASWFTEAFF
>TRBV20-1|TRBJ1-2|.|.
TGCAGTGCTAGACAGGCTCAGTCGAACTATGGCTACACCTTC
CSARQAQSNYGYTF
>TRBV4-2|TRBJ2-7|TRBD2|many
TGTGCCAGCAGCCAAAGAACTAGCGGGGGCTACGAGCAGTACTTC
CASSQRTSGGYEQYF
>TRBV27|TRBJ1-1|TRBD1|.
TGTGCCAGCAGTATCCAGGGGGCGACGAACACTGAAGCTTTCTTT
CASSIQGATNTEAFF
>TRBV14|TRBJ2-7|.|few
TGTGCCAGCAGCCAAGACGGTTGGCAGGGCGAAGAGCAGTACTTC
CASSQDGWQGEEQYF
>TRBV4-3|TRBJ2-2|.|many
TGCGCCAGCAGCCAAGATCAAGGGATCACCGGGGAGCTGTTTTTT
CASSQDQGITGELFF
>TRBV7-2|TRBJ1-1|.|many
TGTGCCAGCAGCCAAAGACAAAACACTGAAGCTTTCTTT
CASSQRQNTEAFF
>TRBV4-1|TRBJ2-1|.|many
TGCGCCAGCAGCCAAGCGCGGGCTAGGCAAATCTACAATGAGCAGTTCTTC
CASSQARARQIYNEQFF
>TRBV7-2|TRBJ2-2|.|many
TGTGCCAGCAGCTTATTTCCGGGGTGGGCCGGGGAGCTGTTTTTT
CASSLFPGWAGELFF
>TRBV29-1|TRBJ1-2|.|many
TGCAGCGTTCTACTGCCTAACTATGGCTACACCTTC
CSVLLPNYGYTF